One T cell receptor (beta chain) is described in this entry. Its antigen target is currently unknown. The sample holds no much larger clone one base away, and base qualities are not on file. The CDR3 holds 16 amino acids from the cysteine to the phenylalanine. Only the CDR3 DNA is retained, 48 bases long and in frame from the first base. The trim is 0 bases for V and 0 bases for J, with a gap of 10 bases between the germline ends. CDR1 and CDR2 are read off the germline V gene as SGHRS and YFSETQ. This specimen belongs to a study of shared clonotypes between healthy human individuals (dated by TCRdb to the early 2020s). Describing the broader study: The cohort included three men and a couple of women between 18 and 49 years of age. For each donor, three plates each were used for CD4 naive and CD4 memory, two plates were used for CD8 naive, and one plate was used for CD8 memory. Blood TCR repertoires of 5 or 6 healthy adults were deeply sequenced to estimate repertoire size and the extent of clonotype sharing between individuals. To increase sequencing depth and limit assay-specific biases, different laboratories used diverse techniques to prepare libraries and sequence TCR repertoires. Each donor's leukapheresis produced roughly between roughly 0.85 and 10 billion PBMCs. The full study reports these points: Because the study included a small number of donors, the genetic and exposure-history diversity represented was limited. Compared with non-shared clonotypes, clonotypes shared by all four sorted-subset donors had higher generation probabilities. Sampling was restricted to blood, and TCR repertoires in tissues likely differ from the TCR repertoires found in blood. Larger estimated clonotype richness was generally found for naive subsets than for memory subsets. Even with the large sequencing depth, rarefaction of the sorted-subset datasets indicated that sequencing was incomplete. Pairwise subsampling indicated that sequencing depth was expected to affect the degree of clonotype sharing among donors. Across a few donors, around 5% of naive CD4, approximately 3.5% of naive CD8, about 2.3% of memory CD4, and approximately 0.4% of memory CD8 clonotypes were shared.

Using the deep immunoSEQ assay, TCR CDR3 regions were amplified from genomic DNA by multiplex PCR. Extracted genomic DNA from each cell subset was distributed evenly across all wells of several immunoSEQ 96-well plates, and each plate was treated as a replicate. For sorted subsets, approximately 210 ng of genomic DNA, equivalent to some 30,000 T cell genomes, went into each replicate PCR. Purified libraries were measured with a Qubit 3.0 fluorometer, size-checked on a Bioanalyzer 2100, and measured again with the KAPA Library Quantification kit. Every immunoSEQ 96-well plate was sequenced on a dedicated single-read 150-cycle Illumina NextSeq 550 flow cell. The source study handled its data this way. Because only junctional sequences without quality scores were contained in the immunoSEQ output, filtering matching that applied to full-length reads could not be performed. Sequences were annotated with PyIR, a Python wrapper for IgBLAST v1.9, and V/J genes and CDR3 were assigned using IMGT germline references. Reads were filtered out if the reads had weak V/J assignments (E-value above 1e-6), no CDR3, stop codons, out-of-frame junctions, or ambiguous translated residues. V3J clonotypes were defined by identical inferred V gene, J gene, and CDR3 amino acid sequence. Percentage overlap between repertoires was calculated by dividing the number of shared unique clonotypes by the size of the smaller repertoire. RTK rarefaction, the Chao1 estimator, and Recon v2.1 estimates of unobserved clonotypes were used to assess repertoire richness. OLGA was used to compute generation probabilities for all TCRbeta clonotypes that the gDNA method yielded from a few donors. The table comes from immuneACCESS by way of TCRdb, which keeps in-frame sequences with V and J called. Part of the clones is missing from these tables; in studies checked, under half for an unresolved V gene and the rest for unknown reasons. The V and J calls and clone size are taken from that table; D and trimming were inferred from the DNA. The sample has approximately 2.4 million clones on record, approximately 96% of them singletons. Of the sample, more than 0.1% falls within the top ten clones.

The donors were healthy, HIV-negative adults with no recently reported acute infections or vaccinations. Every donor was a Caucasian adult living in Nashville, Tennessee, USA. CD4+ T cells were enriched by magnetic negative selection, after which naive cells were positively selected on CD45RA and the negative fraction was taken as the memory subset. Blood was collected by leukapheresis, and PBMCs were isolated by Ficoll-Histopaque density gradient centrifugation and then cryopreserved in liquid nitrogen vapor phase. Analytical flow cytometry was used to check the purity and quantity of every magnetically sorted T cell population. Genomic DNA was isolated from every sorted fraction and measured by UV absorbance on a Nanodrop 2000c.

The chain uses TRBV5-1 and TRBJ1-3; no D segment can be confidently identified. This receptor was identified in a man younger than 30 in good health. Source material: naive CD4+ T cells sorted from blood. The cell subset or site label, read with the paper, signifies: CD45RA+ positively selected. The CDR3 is CASSLEVPSSGNTIYF. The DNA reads TGCGCCAGCAGCTTGGAGGTCCCGAGCTCTGGAAACACCATATATTTT.